The present T cell receptor beta chain was sequenced within a study of cytomegalovirus exposure and HLA in healthy donors. Findings and caveats of the study: In a later analysis, a missense DCLRE1C variant was linked to TCR beta V- and J-gene trimming.

The germline V and J ends were trimmed by 4 bases and 3 bases, with 19 bases remaining between them. This CDR3 has 16 residues. CDR1 and CDR2 from the germline V gene are SGDLS and YYNGEE. To note about this clone: The antigen remains undetermined.

With 60 Vbeta and 13 Jbeta primers, the PCR was carried out. Method: immunoSEQ multiplex PCR; TCRdb's copy keeps in-frame clones and lacks some. The data contain approximately 190,000 clones, approximately 81% of them singletons. Sequenced: PBMCs. This receptor was identified in a boy under 18 in good health and CMV-seronegative. The chain carries TRBV9 and TRBJ1-1; D ambiguous. The CDR3 reads CASSPQGGVRDTEAFF. The CDR3 nucleotides are TGTGCCAGCAGCCCCCAAGGAGGCGTCCGGGACACTGAAGCTTTCTTT.